This T cell receptor (beta chain) was profiled in a study of T cell repertoires in cytomegalovirus infection. Study summary: As its CMV epitopes, the study selected recently identified HLA-C-restricted and well-studied HLA-B-restricted targets. Findings and caveats of the study: Based on cumulative public TCR beta family frequency, carriers of CMV plus the relevant HLA were identified.

This CDR3 has 16 amino acids. Trimming removed 0 bases from V and 2 bases from J, with 11 bases in between. Germline lookup yields CDR1 LNHNV and CDR2 YYDKDF (reference sequence). As for this clonotype: Its matching antigen is unknown.

TCRdb passed the reads through MiXCR, listing each CDR3 protein once. This sample has roughly 800,000 distinct CDR3 sequences, with about 27% found just once. The sequence derives from a human donor in good health (CMV status not recorded). Some clones in this sample may be carry-over from other donors' samples. Sequences were derived from cultured CD8+ T cells from PBMCs, sampled from culture after CMV antigen stimulation. The chain combines TRBV15 with TRBJ1-5; D is unclear. The CDR3 nucleotides are TGTGCCACCAGCAGAGATAGCCGCCAGGGCAATCAGCCCCAGCATTTT. It codes for CATSRDSRQGNQPQHF.